This T cell receptor (beta chain) was sequenced for a study of cytomegalovirus exposure and HLA in healthy donors. General observations from the study: 150 or so TCR beta chains were listed as cytomegalovirus-associated.

Separate from the roughly 730-subject first cohort, the 120-subject validation cohort was the one that the donors belonged to. Germline assignment: CDR1 MDHEN and CDR2 SYDVKM. The J segment lost 5 bases and the V segment lost 5 bases, leaving 5 bases of the junction unmatched. This CDR3 is 14 amino acids long. TCRdb keeps only in-frame clones here, not all; method: immunoSEQ multiplex PCR. Of some 140,000 clones listed, roughly 81% are singletons. As concerns this clone: What it binds is not known.

Sequencing was carried out using PBMCs. The chain carries TRBV28 and TRBJ2-2; TRBD1 agrees at 7 bases. This receptor was taken from a woman in her 30s in good health and CMV-seronegative. CDR3 region: CASSLDRATGELFF. CDR3 nucleotides: TGTGCCAGCAGTCTCGACAGGGCTACCGGGGAGCTGTTTTTT.